The 18 T cell receptor beta chains presented below share a single source sample, sequenced in a study of blood T cell repertoires in COVID-19. The repertoire was sequenced with immunoSEQ multiplex PCR; TCRdb's copy has only in-frame clones and lacks some. Of approximately 170,000 clones listed, roughly 88% are singletons. Sequencing was performed on peripheral blood. These receptor sequences come from a man older than 75 with COVID-19, enrolled during active disease.

J is TRBJ2-3 and V is TRBV6-6; 7 positions agree with TRBD2. Looked up from germline, CDR1 is MNHNY and CDR2 is SVGAGI (reference sequence). The ends lost 9 bases at V and 0 bases at J; junction bases unmatched: 6. The CDR3 is made up of 14 amino acids. In DNA, the CDR3 is TGTGCCAGTCGCACGGGGGGAAGCACAGATACGCAGTATTTT. This sequence encodes CASRTGGSTDTQYF.

This rearrangement joins TRBV5-6 to TRBJ2-3, with a tentative D call TRBD2 (6 bases). V lost 4 bases and J lost 1, with 13 bases in between. This CDR3 contains 15 residues. Germline V gives CDR1 SGHDT, CDR2 YYEEEE. In DNA, the CDR3 is TGTGCCAGCAGCCCAGTAGGGGAGGGCACAGATACGCAGTATTTT. Translation gives CASSPVGEGTDTQYF.

This chain connects TRBV3-1 (or the pseudogene TRBV3-2) to TRBJ2-4; D unresolved. Germline lookup yields CDR1 LGHDT and CDR2 YNNKEL (reference sequence). Trimming removed 0 bases at V and 4 bases at J, with 13 bases between. The length of the CDR3 is 16 residues. The CDR3 region is CASSQDWAELKNIQYF. The CDR3 DNA sequence: TGTGCCAGCAGCCAAGATTGGGCAGAACTGAAAAACATTCAGTACTTC.

This chain uses TRBV2 with TRBJ1-1; the D is unclear. The germline V and J ends were trimmed by 7 bases and 4 bases, with 7 bases remaining between them. Germline CDR1 is SNHLY and CDR2 is FYNNEI. The CDR3 has 11 residues. The CDR3 sequence: CASIRFTEAFF. The CDR3 bases are TGTGCCAGCATTCGGTTCACTGAAGCTTTCTTT.

This chain links TRBV7-2 with TRBJ1-2, with D perhaps TRBD1 (5 bases). Trimming removed 4 bases at V and 6 bases at J, with 15 bases between. The germline CDR1 and CDR2 sequences are SGHTA and FQGNSA. This CDR3 is built from 14 residues. The DNA for the CDR3 is TGTGCCAGCAGCTCCCGCGGTGGGACTAATGGCTACACCTTC. Protein sequence: CASSSRGGTNGYTF.

This chain links TRBV7-2 with TRBJ2-5, with TRBD2 identical over 8 bases. Germline lookup yields CDR1 SGHTA and CDR2 FQGNSA. Germline trimming cut 0 bases from V and 5 bases from J; bases unmatched to any gene: 2. The CDR3 is 14 amino acids. The CDR3 here is CASSLAPGGETQYF. The CDR3 region has the DNA TGTGCCAGCAGCTTAGCCCCGGGGGGGGAGACCCAGTACTTC.

This clone was seen a single time. V is TRBV18 and J is TRBJ1-1; D may be TRBD1 (5 bases). The CDR3 covers 16 residues. V was clipped by 0 bases and J by 0 bases, with 11 bases between them. CDR1 is KGHSH, CDR2 LQKENI, per germline. The CDR3 here is CASSPPGGTLNTEAFF. The CDR3 DNA reads TGTGCCAGCTCACCACCGGGGGGGACTTTGAACACTGAAGCTTTCTTT.

This rearrangement joins TRBV18 to TRBJ1-2; 7 bases match TRBD1. This CDR3 comprises 15 residues. The V segment lost 5 bases and the J segment 6 bases; nucleotides outside the gene matches: 12. Germline lookup yields CDR1 KGHSH and CDR2 LQKENI. The CDR3 DNA reads TGTGCCAGCTCAAACCGACAGGGCGGTTTGAATGGCTACACCTTC. Amino acids: CASSNRQGGLNGYTF.

In nucleotides, the CDR3 is TGTGCCAGTAGTCTCGGTGGGAGCGGGGGGCCGACCTACGAGCAGTACTTC. Translated: CASSLGGSGGPTYEQYF. The chain joins TRBV19 to TRBJ2-7, with 9 bases matching TRBD2. Germline V gene sequence: CDR1 LNHDA, CDR2 SQIVND (reference sequence). Unmatched junction bases numbered 13, after V lost 5 bases and J lost 2 bases. The CDR3 sequence is 17 residues long.

This clone showed up just once. The chain couples TRBV4-1 to TRBJ1-2, with 7 bases aligning to TRBD1. V lost 4 bases, J lost 1 base, and 6 bases stayed unmatched. Germline loops: CDR1 MGHRA, CDR2 YSYEKL. The CDR3 spans 15 residues. This CDR3 reads CASSPGQANNYGYTF. Written as DNA, the CDR3 is TGCGCCAGCAGCCCCGGACAGGCGAATAACTATGGCTACACCTTC.

This clone has only one observation. The genes are TRBV6-6 and TRBJ1-4; D is perhaps TRBD1 (6 bases). The CDR3 has 11 amino acids. Trimming stripped 8 bases from V and 14 bases from J, with 15 bases between. Per the germline V gene, CDR1 is MNHNY and CDR2 is SVGAGI (reference sequence). CDR3 coding DNA: TGTGCCAGCGGCAGGGGATGGGGTCTGTTTTTT. It encodes CASGRGWGLFF.

The CDR3 here is CASSQVPSGISGYTF. The CDR3 DNA reads TGCGCCAGCAGCCAAGTCCCTTCGGGGATAAGTGGCTACACCTTC. The chain couples TRBV4-1 to TRBJ1-2, with unresolved D. Trimming took off 1 base at V and 7 bases at J, with 16 bases between the two ends. Per the germline V gene, CDR1 is MGHRA and CDR2 is YSYEKL. This CDR3 is built from 15 residues.

The CDR3 sequence: CASSPYSDTGELFF. The CDR3, as DNA: TGTGCCAGCAGCCCTTATAGCGACACCGGGGAGCTGTTTTTT. The chain couples TRBV3-1 (or the pseudogene TRBV3-2) to TRBJ2-2; a possible D gene is TRBD2 (5 bases). The V and J ends lost 4 bases and 3 bases respectively, with 9 bases between them. This CDR3 is built from 14 residues. Per the germline V gene, CDR1 is LGHDT and CDR2 is YNNKEL (reference sequence).

The chain recombines TRBV5-4 with TRBJ1-2, with TRBD1 matching 7 bases. The CDR3 is 13 amino acids. From germline, CDR1 is SGHNT and CDR2 YYREEE (reference sequence). Trimming cost V 4 bases and J 7 bases; bases outside gene matches: 7. The CDR3 nucleotides read TGTGCCAGCAGCCCGGGGACAGCCCCTGGCTACACCTTC. It translates to CASSPGTAPGYTF.

The chain carries TRBV7-9 and TRBJ1-2; D unresolved. Germline assignment: CDR1 SEHNR and CDR2 FQNEAQ (reference sequence). V was trimmed by 5 bases and J by 8 bases, leaving 12 bases between them. The CDR3 sequence is 12 residues long. The chain's CDR3 is CASSPEVGGYTF. CDR3 nucleotide sequence: TGTGCCAGCAGCCCTGAAGTTGGCGGCTACACCTTC. Based on the CDR3 plus reference TRBV7-9 and TRBJ1-2, the full variable domain is DTGVSQNPRHKITKRGQNVTFRCDPISEHNRLYWYRQTLGQGPEFLTYFQNEAQLEKSRLLSDRFSAERPKGSFSTLEIQRTEQGDSAMYLCASSPEVGGYTFGSGTRLTVV.

The rearrangement joins TRBV18 to TRBJ1-1, with D hard to call. This CDR3 is 13 amino acids long. Trimming left V 2 bases short and J 1 base short, with 5 bases between. Germline V gene lookup returns CDR1 KGHSH and CDR2 LQKENI. CDR3 in amino acids: CASSPMANTEAFF. The CDR3, as DNA: TGTGCCAGCTCACCAATGGCGAACACTGAAGCTTTCTTT.

The rearrangement joins TRBV7-6 to TRBJ1-2; D may be TRBD1 (5 bases). There are 12 residues in the CDR3. Trimming cost V 3 bases and J 4 bases, with 6 bases left between them. Germline values: CDR1 SGHVS, CDR2 FNYEAQ. This CDR3 is CASSFGGYGYTF. CDR3 nucleotide sequence: TGTGCCAGCAGCTTCGGGGGCTATGGCTACACCTTC.

The chain is built from TRBV6-5 and TRBJ1-4; the D gene is possibly TRBD1 (6 bases). Deletions cut 7 bases from V and 5 bases from J, with 11 bases between. Germline V gives CDR1 MNHEY, CDR2 SVGAGI. There are 13 residues in the CDR3. The CDR3 is CASKNRENEKLFF. In nucleotides, the CDR3 is TGTGCCAGCAAAAACAGGGAGAATGAAAAACTGTTTTTT.